The source of this TCR beta chain is a study of cytomegalovirus exposure and HLA in healthy donors. Comment on this clone: As yet, its antigen is unknown.

The table came from immunoSEQ multiplex PCR; TCRdb's copy has only in-frame clones and leaves some out. Altogether 150,000 to 200,000 clones are present, just under 90% being singletons, with the ten largest covering 9% to 12%. Whole-study results and caveats: The study put around 180 TCR beta chains on its list as cytomegalovirus-associated. Clusters of TCRs from the first cohort tended to co-occur in the 95 to 150 validation repertoires (as a later analysis found).

Specimen: PBMCs. This TCR was sampled from a woman aged 18-29 years in good health and CMV-seropositive.

The CDR3 reads CARSLRGLGNEQFF. CDR3 DNA: TGTGCCAGAAGCTTGAGGGGATTGGGCAATGAGCAGTTCTTC. V usage is TRBV5-3 and J usage is TRBJ2-1; possibly TRBD1 for D (5 bases). TRBV5-3 is reported as an ORF; its role is uncertain. Trimming removed 1 base at V and 6 bases at J, with 11 bases between. There are 14 residues in the CDR3.